What follows are 19 T cell receptor beta chains derived from one specimen sequenced in a study of PD-1 blockade in mismatch repair-deficient tumors. The protocol was immunoSEQ multiplex PCR, while the TCRdb copy is restricted to in-frame clones and leaves out a portion. The sample records over 100,000 clones, more than 60% being singletons. The sequenced sample was peripheral blood, obtained roughly 13 months after starting pembrolizumab. The receptors derive from an adult with mismatch repair-deficient cancer.

This chain joins TRBV27 and TRBJ2-5, with 8 nucleotides matching TRBD1. The CDR3 loop spans 15 amino acids. V shed 4 bases and J 0 bases; nucleotides not matched to a gene: 4. Germline CDR1 is MNHEY and CDR2 is SMNVEV (reference sequence). The CDR3 loop reads CASSYRQGYQETQYF. The CDR3 DNA follows: TGTGCCAGCAGTTATAGACAGGGGTACCAAGAGACCCAGTACTTC.

The V and J genes are TRBV4-3 and TRBJ2-7, with TRBD2 as a possible D gene (5 bases). Germline CDR1 reads LGHNA; CDR2 reads YSLEER. This CDR3 has 15 residues. V lost 0 bases and J lost 4, with 13 bases in between. CDR3 DNA sequence: TGCGCCAGCAGCCAAGATCGGAGCGGTTCGTACGAGCAGTACTTC. Protein product: CASSQDRSGSYEQYF.

This clone was counted a single time. V usage is TRBV6-6 and J usage is TRBJ2-6, with no clear D. The length of the CDR3 is 14 residues. The germline CDR1 and CDR2 sequences are MNHNY and SVGAGI (reference sequence). Trimming shortened V by 7 bases and J by 3 bases, and 10 bases separated the two germline ends. The DNA of the CDR3 is TGTGCCAGCACCCCAGGATTTGGGGCCAACGTCCTGACTTTC. Its translation is CASTPGFGANVLTF.

This rearrangement joins TRBV5-1 to TRBJ2-7, with TRBD2 matching over 7 bases. Germline loops: CDR1 SGHRS, CDR2 YFSETQ. J was trimmed by 2 bases and V by 3 bases; bases with no gene match: 11. The CDR3 contains 16 residues. CDR3 in DNA: TGCGCCAGCAGCTCTAGCTCGATAGCGGGCACCTACGAGCAGTACTTC. Translated, it gives CASSSSSIAGTYEQYF.

The gene calls are TRBV7-3 and TRBJ2-1; TRBD1 or TRBD2 may be the D gene (5 bases each). Trimming shortened V by 1 base and J by 7 bases, and 14 bases separated the two germline ends. Looked up from germline, CDR1 is SGHTA and CDR2 is FQGTGA. The CDR3 has 15 residues. The chain's CDR3 is CASSLKGSGRNEQFF. Here the CDR3 DNA reads TGTGCCAGCAGCTTAAAGGGGAGTGGCAGGAATGAGCAGTTCTTC.

The chain joins TRBV9 to TRBJ1-2, with 12 bases fitting TRBD1. The V gene's germline CDR1 is SGDLS and CDR2 YYNGEE. This CDR3 has 14 amino acids. After removal of 4 bases from V and 8 bases from J, the junction contained 6 bases not matched to a gene. The CDR3 reads CASSSGTGGKGYTF. CDR3 DNA: TGTGCCAGCAGCTCCGGGACAGGGGGCAAAGGCTACACCTTC. The full variable domain, completed using reference TRBV9 and TRBJ1-2, is DSGVTQTPKHLITATGQRVTLRCSPRSGDLSVYWYQQSLDQGLQFLIQYYNGEERAKGNILERFSAQQFPDLHSELNLSSLELGDSALYFCASSSGTGGKGYTFGSGTRLTVV.

The V call is TRBV11-3, the J call TRBJ2-7; D not certain. V was shortened by 5 bases and J by 2 bases, with 16 bases between the two germline ends. The CDR3 is 15 residues long. Germline V gene sequence: CDR1 SGHNT, CDR2 YENEEA. CDR3 bases: TGTGCCAGCAGCCCAGAGTGGGGTCCCACCTACGAGCAGTACTTC. This codes for CASSPEWGPTYEQYF.

CDR3 protein: CASSFGQIQETQYF. CDR3 DNA sequence: TGTGCCAGCAGCTTCGGACAGATTCAAGAGACCCAGTACTTC. The chain joins TRBV5-8 to TRBJ2-5; tentatively, D is TRBD1 (6 bases). This CDR3 region has 14 residues. CDR1 SGHTS and CDR2 YDEGEE come from the germline V gene. V was clipped by 2 bases and J by 2 bases, with 10 bases between them. The full variable domain, completed using reference TRBV5-8 and TRBJ2-5, is EAGVTQSPTHLIKTRGQQATLRCSPISGHTSVYWYQQALGLGLQFLLWYDEGEERNRGNFPPRFSGRQFPNYSSELNVNALELEDSALYLCASSFGQIQETQYFGPGTRLLVL.

This clone was seen just once. Other DNA sequences in this sample translate to the same CDR3. The V gene is TRBV7-8, the J gene TRBJ2-7, with unresolved D. The germline gives CDR1 SGHVS, CDR2 FQNEAQ. V was pared by 5 bases and J by 2 bases, with 16 bases between. The CDR3 loop spans 15 amino acids. CDR3 sequence: CASSLRGGGTYEQYF. The CDR3, as DNA: TGTGCCAGCAGCCTCCGAGGCGGCGGTACCTACGAGCAGTACTTC.

The chain combines TRBV5-4 with TRBJ2-1, with D tentatively TRBD1 (5 bases). CDR1 is SGHNT and CDR2 is YYREEE in the germline V gene (reference sequence). This CDR3 has 13 residues. V was trimmed by 1 base and J by 4 bases, leaving 6 bases between them. The CDR3: CASSLRQYNEQFF. The CDR3 nucleotides read TGTGCCAGCAGCTTGCGACAGTACAATGAGCAGTTCTTC.

The J gene is TRBJ2-1, the V gene TRBV7-6, with 7 bases matching TRBD2. V was pared by 3 bases and J by 4 bases, with 12 bases of the junction left unmatched. This CDR3 is built from 17 residues. Per the germline V gene, CDR1 is SGHVS and CDR2 is FNYEAQ. CDR3 residues: CASSFHLWGTIYNEQFF. The CDR3 nucleotides read TGTGCCAGCAGCTTCCACCTGTGGGGGACTATTTACAATGAGCAGTTCTTC.

V and J are TRBV18 and TRBJ1-3, with D unresolved. Trimming shortened V by 2 bases and J by 0 bases, and 8 bases separated the two germline ends. The germline V gene encodes CDR1 KGHSH and CDR2 LQKENI. The CDR3 covers 15 residues. The CDR3 sequence: CASSPGGNSGNTIYF. DNA for the CDR3: TGTGCCAGCTCACCAGGTGGAAACTCTGGAAACACCATATATTTT.

Notes on this clone: The same CDR3 can be traced to other DNA sequences in this sample. The rearrangement uses TRBV29-1 and TRBJ2-1; D perhaps matches TRBD2 (6 bases). V lost 3 bases and J lost 8, with 11 bases in between. CDR1 is SQVTM, CDR2 ANQGSEA, per germline. The CDR3 has 12 amino acids. The CDR3 DNA reads as TGCAGCGTTGACGGGAGTCGGGATGAGCAGTTCTTC. It codes for CSVDGSRDEQFF.

The rearrangement uses TRBV11-2 and TRBJ2-7; 8 nucleotides line up with TRBD1. The V gene's germline CDR1 is SGHAT and CDR2 FQNNGV. CDR3 length: 15 residues. Losses at the gene ends were 4 bases for V and 12 bases for J; bases not matched to a gene: 17. CDR3 DNA sequence: TGTGCCAGCAGCTCATCCCCCGGGACAGGTCTTCGGGCGTACTTC. Its protein is CASSSSPGTGLRAYF.

The chain employs TRBV4-1 and TRBJ2-1; D not certain. The CDR3 spans 13 residues. The germline V gene encodes CDR1 MGHRA and CDR2 YSYEKL. Trimming stripped 0 bases from V and 16 bases from J, with 16 bases between. The CDR3 spells CASSQEGAHPIFF. In DNA, the CDR3 is TGCGCCAGCAGCCAAGAAGGAGCCCACCCTATTTTCTTC.

Regarding this clone: Other nucleotide sequences from this sample produce the same CDR3. The J gene is TRBJ1-1, the V gene TRBV30; weak D call: TRBD1 (5 bases). CDR1 is GTSNPN, CDR2 SVGIG, per germline (reference sequence). V was pared by 5 bases and J by 1 base, with 11 bases between. The CDR3 totals 13 residues. CDR3 sequence reads: CAWDRGRNTEAFF. The CDR3, as DNA: TGTGCCTGGGACAGAGGAAGGAACACTGAAGCTTTCTTT.

The chain carries TRBV7-2 and TRBJ2-7; D is undetermined. Germline CDR1 reads SGHTA; CDR2 reads FQGNSA. This CDR3 region has 15 residues. Trimming left V 1 base short and J 2 bases short, with 12 bases between. The CDR3 region is CASSLGLGWAYEQYF. The CDR3 DNA is TGTGCCAGCAGCTTAGGACTCGGCTGGGCCTACGAGCAGTACTTC. Full variable domain (missing parts from reference TRBV7-2 and TRBJ2-7): GAGVSQSPSNKVTEKGKDVELRCDPISGHTALYWYRQSLGQGLEFLIYFQGNSAPDKSGLPSDRFSAERTGGSVSTLTIQRTQQEDSAVYLCASSLGLGWAYEQYFGPGTRLTVT.

The chain links TRBV7-2 to TRBJ2-2; D is uncertain. This CDR3 is built from 13 residues. The germline V and J ends were trimmed by 5 bases and 7 bases, with 11 bases remaining between them. CDR1 SGHTA and CDR2 FQGNSA come from the germline V gene. In nucleotides, the CDR3 is TGTGCCAGCAGCGGTCGGCCGGACGGGGAGCTGTTTTTT. It codes for CASSGRPDGELFF.

The J gene is TRBJ1-2, the V gene TRBV14; perhaps TRBD1 as D (6 bases). With 0 bases removed from V and 4 bases from J, the gap between germline ends came to 12 bases. The CDR3 is 15 residues long. CDR1 is SGHDN, CDR2 FVKESK, per germline. The CDR3 region is CASSQDAGAPYGYTF. CDR3 nucleotides: TGTGCCAGCAGCCAAGATGCAGGGGCCCCCTATGGCTACACCTTC.